The entry below gives a single T cell receptor beta chain sequence along with its context. The data stem from a study of T-cell memory formation after mild COVID-19. TCRdb re-analysed the 5' RACE reads in MiXCR, keeping a single row per CDR3 protein. The table records about 430,000 distinct CDR3 sequences, roughly 26% of them present only once. The TCR originated in an adult woman who had mild COVID-19 (a few samples of this study predate the infection). Cell type and time point are not known. Sequenced sample: PBMCs or a T cell subset sorted from them (not recorded which).

CDR3 sequence (DNA): TGTGCCAGCAGTTTAGCCCGGACGTCCTATAATTCACCCCTCCACTTT. Amino acids: CASSLARTSYNSPLHF. The chain combines TRBV12-3 or TRBV12-4 with TRBJ1-6, with D hard to call. V lost 0 bases and J 1 base, leaving 7 bases between the germline ends. The CDR3 runs 16 residues.